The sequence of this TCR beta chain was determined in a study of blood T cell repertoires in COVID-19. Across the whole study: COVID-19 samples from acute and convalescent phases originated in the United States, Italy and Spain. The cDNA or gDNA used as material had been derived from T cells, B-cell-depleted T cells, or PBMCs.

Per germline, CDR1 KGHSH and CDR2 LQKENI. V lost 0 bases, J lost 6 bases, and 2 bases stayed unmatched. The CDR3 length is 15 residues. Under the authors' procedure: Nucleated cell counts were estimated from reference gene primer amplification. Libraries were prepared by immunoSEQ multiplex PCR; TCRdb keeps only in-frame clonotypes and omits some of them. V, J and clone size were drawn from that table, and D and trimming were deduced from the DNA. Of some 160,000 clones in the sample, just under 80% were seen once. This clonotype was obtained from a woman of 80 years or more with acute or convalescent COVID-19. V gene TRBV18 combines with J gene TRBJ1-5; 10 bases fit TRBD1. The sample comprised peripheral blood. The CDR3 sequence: CASSPPGQGIQPQHF. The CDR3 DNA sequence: TGTGCCAGCTCACCACCGGGACAGGGGATTCAGCCCCAGCATTTT.